A few counts support the clone carrying this T cell receptor beta chain. TCRdb redid the calling of the RT-PCR reads with MiXCR, one entry per CDR3 protein. The repertoire includes hundreds of thousands of distinct CDR3 sequences, roughly 14% of them detected once, and roughly 10% sits in the top ten. The CDR3 runs 14 residues. Germline CDR1 reads DFQATT; CDR2 reads SNEGSKA (reference sequence). V lost 3 bases and J 7 bases, leaving 18 bases between the germline ends. The sample originates from a study of response to subunit inactivated influenza vaccine. The receptor was derived from a man aged 50 or older who received an inactivated influenza vaccine. The chain employs TRBV20-1 and TRBJ2-5; the D call may be TRBD1 or TRBD2 (5 bases each). Sequences were derived from PBMCs from blood, sampled about 11 days after vaccination. DNA of the CDR3: TGCAGTGCTAGCCGGGGCCGGATTGGTGTGACCCAGTACTTC. It yields the protein CSASRGRIGVTQYF.